A single sample gave rise to the 22 T cell receptor beta chains below, sequenced in a study of shared clonotypes between healthy human individuals. Produced via immunoSEQ multiplex PCR; TCRdb's table is partial and in-frame only. The sample shows approximately 2.3 million clones, more than 80% of them seen only once. Source material: naive CD4+ T cells from PBMCs. Sample subset: CD45RA+ positively selected. Every receptor here comes from a man aged 18 to 35 in good health. Some clones in this sample may be carry-over from other donors' samples.

CDR3 loop: CASSLGSIRASGSPDTQYF. The DNA of the CDR3 is TGCGCCAGCAGCTTGGGTAGTATTAGGGCTAGCGGGAGTCCAGATACGCAGTATTTT. The genes are TRBV5-1 and TRBJ2-3; 10 bases align to TRBD2. The trim removed 0 bases at V and 4 bases at J, leaving 14 bases unmatched. The CDR3 loop spans 19 amino acids. Germline V gives CDR1 SGHRS, CDR2 YFSETQ.

V is TRBV5-6 and J is TRBJ1-2, with a weak D call TRBD1 (6 bases). The germline V gene has CDR1 SGHDT and CDR2 YYEEEE. The V end lost 1 base, the J end lost 7 bases, and 14 bases lay between the germline ends. The CDR3 extends over 14 amino acids. In nucleotides, the CDR3 is TGTGCCAGCAGCTTGAGGGGGAAGCGGAGTGGCTACACCTTC. As protein: CASSLRGKRSGYTF. Looking up the rest from reference TRBV5-6 and TRBJ1-2 gives the full variable domain: DAGVTQSPTHLIKTRGQQVTLRCSPKSGHDTVSWYQQALGQGPQFIFQYYEEEERQRGNFPDRFSGHQFPNYSSELNVNALLLGDSALYLCASSLRGKRSGYTFGSGTRLTVV.

The rearrangement joins TRBV28 to TRBJ1-2; TRBD1 is a possible D gene (5 bases). This CDR3 is 14 amino acids long. V lost 3 bases and J lost 3, with 11 bases in between. Germline assignment: CDR1 MDHEN and CDR2 SYDVKM. The CDR3 spells CASSLQGYDYGYTF. CDR3 coding DNA: TGTGCCAGCAGTTTGCAGGGATATGACTATGGCTACACCTTC.

The V and J genes are TRBV18 and TRBJ1-2; D might be TRBD1 (5 bases). Germline V lookup: CDR1 KGHSH, CDR2 LQKENI. V was clipped by 6 bases and J by 4 bases, with 18 bases between them. This CDR3 has 15 residues. This CDR3 is CASSPGRGSTYGYTF. CDR3 DNA: TGTGCCAGCTCCCCGGGGCGCGGAAGCACCTATGGCTACACCTTC.

This clone occurred once. The chain recombines TRBV7-6 with TRBJ2-4; no reliable D call. Germline CDR1 reads SGHVS; CDR2 reads FNYEAQ. V was cut by 4 bases and J by 3 bases, with 16 bases left in between. The CDR3 length is 16 residues. For the CDR3, the DNA is TGTGCCAGCAGCTCCCAGGTTCAATGGGACAAAAACATTCAGTACTTC. Translating it yields CASSSQVQWDKNIQYF.

The chain employs TRBV4-2 and TRBJ1-1; the D is unclear. Per the germline V gene, CDR1 is LGHNA and CDR2 is YNFKEQ. The CDR3 runs 15 residues. V lost 4 bases, J lost 6 bases, and 18 bases lay in between. CDR3 sequence: CASSPLGLRFAEAFF. DNA of the CDR3: TGTGCCAGCAGCCCCCTCGGCCTGCGGTTCGCTGAAGCTTTCTTT.

This sequence joins TRBV6-6 and TRBJ2-1; 8 bases are shared with TRBD2. The CDR3 spans 14 residues. Germline V gives CDR1 MNHNY, CDR2 SVGAGI (reference sequence). V dropped 1 base and J dropped 9; count of bases not matched to a gene: 5. CDR3 region: CASSYYGLAGEQFF. CDR3 nucleotides: TGTGCCAGCAGTTACTACGGACTAGCAGGTGAGCAGTTCTTC.

The rearrangement uses TRBV2 and TRBJ2-7; 7 bases match TRBD2. The trim removed 6 bases at V and 4 bases at J, leaving 6 bases unmatched. Germline CDR1 reads SNHLY; CDR2 reads FYNNEI. CDR3 length: 13 amino acids. The CDR3 region is CASSGEGWYEQYF. DNA for the CDR3: TGTGCCAGCAGCGGGGAGGGGTGGTACGAGCAGTACTTC.

This clone came up a few times. This rearrangement joins TRBV20-1 to TRBJ1-1; the D is unclear. The CDR3 sequence is 11 residues long. Germline V gene lookup returns CDR1 DFQATT and CDR2 SNEGSKA (reference sequence). Trimming removed 3 bases at V and 8 bases at J, with 10 bases between. CDR3 DNA: TGCAGTGCTAGCCGGAGCCGGGAAGCTTTCTTT. Translation gives CSASRSREAFF.

The rearrangement joins TRBV19 to TRBJ1-5; no clear D. The CDR3 covers 13 residues. Germline V lookup: CDR1 LNHDA, CDR2 SQIVND (reference sequence). Trimming took off 7 bases at V and 3 bases at J, with 10 bases between the two ends. The DNA of the CDR3 is TGTGCCAGTACAAAAGAGTCCAATCAGCCCCAGCATTTT. Protein sequence: CASTKESNQPQHF.

The V gene is TRBV23-1, the J gene TRBJ2-7; D gene unclear. TRBV23-1 carries the ORF label, with uncertain function. CDR3 length: 9 amino acids. Trimming removed 8 bases from V and 5 bases from J, with 4 bases in between. CDR3 sequence (DNA): TGCGCCAGCGAGAACGAGCAGTACTTC. Amino acid sequence: CASENEQYF.

The chain joins TRBV28 to TRBJ1-2; 12 positions agree with TRBD1. The germline V gene has CDR1 MDHEN and CDR2 SYDVKM. This CDR3 is 14 amino acids long. V was clipped by 6 bases and J by 7 bases; unmatched bases: 6. CDR3 sequence reads: CASSPGTGGSGYTF. As DNA, the CDR3 is TGTGCCAGCAGCCCCGGGACAGGGGGCAGTGGCTACACCTTC.

V gene TRBV30 combines with J gene TRBJ1-2; weak D call: TRBD1 (6 bases). This CDR3 comprises 14 residues. V shed 2 bases and J shed 5 bases, with 15 bases lying between them. Germline V gene data show CDR1 as GTSNPN and CDR2 as SVGIG (reference sequence). CDR3 sequence (DNA): TGTGCCTGGAGTCGGCAGGGGATTTATTATGGCTACACCTTC. Its protein product is CAWSRQGIYYGYTF.

This chain joins TRBV6-7 and TRBJ2-1; a weak D match, TRBD1 (6 bases). TRBV6-7 falls under the ORF class, with uncertain function. V gave up 7 bases and J gave up 10 bases, with 17 bases separating them. CDR3 size: 13 residues. This chain's CDR3 is CASKAKRGKEQFF. The DNA for the CDR3 is TGTGCCAGCAAGGCTAAGAGGGGGAAAGAGCAGTTCTTC.

The rearrangement uses TRBV28 and TRBJ1-1; D uncertain. The V end was cut by 4 bases, the J end by 0 bases, with 9 bases between. From germline, CDR1 is MDHEN and CDR2 SYDVKM. This CDR3 comprises 14 residues. CDR3 loop: CASSSYSLNTEAFF. CDR3 in DNA: TGTGCCAGCAGTTCCTACAGCCTGAACACTGAAGCTTTCTTT.

The chain joins TRBV29-1 to TRBJ2-7; TRBD1 matches 10 bases. The CDR3 is 11 residues long. V dropped 6 bases and J dropped 6; count of bases not matched to a gene: 2. CDR1 and CDR2 from the germline V gene are SQVTM and ANQGSEA. This CDR3 reads CSVGDRGEQYF. CDR3 coding DNA: TGCAGCGTGGGGGACAGGGGCGAGCAGTACTTC.

CDR3 sequence reads: CASRVVPQLAGGDNEQFF. Written as DNA, the CDR3 is TGTGCCAGCAGAGTAGTCCCCCAACTAGCGGGAGGCGACAATGAGCAGTTCTTC. V usage is TRBV7-9 and J usage is TRBJ2-1; the match to TRBD2 covers 12 bases. This CDR3 contains 18 residues. Per the germline V gene, CDR1 is SEHNR and CDR2 is FQNEAQ (reference sequence). Trimming at V came to 6 bases and at J to 5 bases, leaving 14 bases not matched to a gene.

The rearrangement links TRBV28 to TRBJ1-2; TRBD1 matches at 7 bases. The germline V gene has CDR1 MDHEN and CDR2 SYDVKM. The CDR3 is 13 residues long. The J segment lost 8 bases and the V segment lost 6 bases, leaving 9 bases of the junction unmatched. The CDR3 spells CASRGDRAMGYTF. CDR3 sequence (DNA): TGTGCCAGCAGGGGGGACAGAGCTATGGGCTACACCTTC.

The rearrangement links TRBV19 to TRBJ2-2; 8 bases are shared with TRBD2. The CDR3 length is 21 residues. After removal of 3 bases from V and 0 bases from J, the junction contained 18 bases not matched to a gene. CDR1 is LNHDA, CDR2 SQIVND, per germline (reference sequence). Written as DNA, the CDR3 is TGTGCCAGTAGTATTTGGTTCGGGGGGGCTGTAGCGGGATCGAACACCGGGGAGCTGTTTTTT. It is translated as CASSIWFGGAVAGSNTGELFF.

To note about this clone: The same CDR3 arises from other DNA sequences in this sample as well. The chain has TRBV30 and TRBJ2-3; 7 bases agree with TRBD2. V gave up 0 bases and J gave up 4 bases; unmatched junction bases: 4. This CDR3 contains 14 residues. Germline V gene sequence: CDR1 GTSNPN, CDR2 SVGIG (reference sequence). DNA of the CDR3: TGTGCCTGGAGTGTAGGGCTAGCGGCAGATACGCAGTATTTT. As protein: CAWSVGLAADTQYF.

V usage is TRBV7-9 and J usage is TRBJ1-5; D uncertain. Germline-derived CDR1 and CDR2 are SEHNR and FQNEAQ (reference sequence). CDR3 length: 15 residues. Trimming left V 1 base short and J 5 bases short, with 12 bases between. CDR3 protein: CASSLGVGEDQPQHF. CDR3 bases: TGTGCCAGCAGCTTAGGGGTAGGAGAAGATCAGCCCCAGCATTTT.

The chain uses TRBV21-1 and TRBJ1-3. TRBV21-1 is tagged as a pseudogene. This CDR3 contains 15 residues. The CDR3 protein is CASSKSGGVGNTIYF. CDR3 bases: TGTGCCAGCAGCAAGAGCGGAGGGGTGGGAAACACCATATATTTT.